These 27 T cell receptor beta chains came from one sample sequenced in a study of breast tumors, draining lymph nodes, adjacent tissues. Breast cancer patients provided tissue from their axillary draining lymph nodes. In TCRdb, the multiplex PCR reads were re-called with MiXCR into one record per CDR3 protein. The top ten clones hold 3.8% of a sample with about 170,000 distinct CDR3 sequences, more than 25% of them seen once. The material sequenced was axillary lymph node tissue. The source of these receptors is a female donor with breast cancer. Some clones in this sample may be carry-over from other donors' samples.

The V gene is TRBV6-4, the J gene TRBJ2-5, with 14 positions matching TRBD2. The length of the CDR3 is 15 residues. Looked up from germline, CDR1 is MRHNA and CDR2 is SNTAGT. V lost 6 bases, J lost 4 bases, and 4 bases stayed unmatched. CDR3 nucleotides: TGTGCCAGCAGCCGACTAGCGGGGGGGCGAGAGACCCAGTACTTC. Encoded protein: CASSRLAGGRETQYF.

This sequence joins TRBV6-5 and TRBJ1-2; D gene uncertain. Looked up from germline, CDR1 is MNHEY and CDR2 is SVGAGI. The CDR3 runs 9 residues. Trimming took off 6 bases at V and 8 bases at J, with 4 bases between the two ends. CDR3 residues: CASRDGYTF. The CDR3 DNA is TGTGCCAGCAGGGACGGCTACACCTTC.

The CDR3 spells CASSLLPNAPQHF. The DNA of the CDR3 is TGTGCCAGCAGCTTATTGCCCAATGCGCCCCAGCATTTT. V gene TRBV11-2 combines with J gene TRBJ1-5; no firm D call. The germline V gene has CDR1 SGHAT and CDR2 FQNNGV. V dropped 2 bases and J dropped 9 bases, with 11 bases sitting between them. The CDR3 is 13 amino acids.

This clonotype appeared many times. The chain carries TRBV30 and TRBJ2-2; TRBD2 matches at 9 bases. CDR1 is GTSNPN and CDR2 is SVGIG in the germline V gene (reference sequence). Trimming at V came to 2 bases and at J to 8 bases, leaving 6 bases not matched to a gene. This CDR3 is 14 amino acids long. The CDR3 protein is CAWSLVLAGGELFF. The DNA of the CDR3 is TGTGCCTGGAGTCTGGTCCTAGCGGGGGGGGAGCTGTTTTTT. The full variable domain, in which reference TRBV30 and TRBJ2-2 provide the parts outside the CDR3, is SQTIHQWPATLVQPVGSPLSLECTVEGTSNPNLYWYRQAAGRGLQLLFYSVGIGQISSEVPQNLSASRPQDRQFILSSKKLLLSDSGFYLCAWSLVLAGGELFFGEGSRLTVL.

To note about this clonotype: A much larger clonotype is one base distant, so this may be a read error. The genes are TRBV6-2 or TRBV6-3 and TRBJ2-3; the D is unclear. In germline, CDR1 is MNHEY, CDR2 SVGEGT. The CDR3 has 15 residues. Written as DNA, the CDR3 is TGTGCCAGCAGTCACTCGGCTGAAAGCACAGATACGCAGTATTTT. The encoded protein is CASSHSAESTDTQYF.

This clonotype was detected ten times or more. The rearrangement joins TRBV4-1 to TRBJ1-5; D is ambiguous. V lost 0 bases and J 10 bases, leaving 10 bases between the germline ends. CDR3 length: 13 residues. In germline, CDR1 is MGHRA, CDR2 YSYEKL. CDR3 in amino acids: CASSQDSGSPQHF. In DNA, the CDR3 is TGCGCCAGCAGCCAAGATTCTGGAAGCCCCCAGCATTTT.

The table lists this clonotype with many counts. J is TRBJ1-5 and V is TRBV9; no definite D call. Germline assignment: CDR1 SGDLS and CDR2 YYNGEE. V was shortened by 4 bases and J by 0 bases, with 8 bases between the two germline ends. This CDR3 spans 14 amino acids. In DNA, the CDR3 is TGTGCCAGCAGCAACCGGGATAGCAATCAGCCCCAGCATTTT. Residues: CASSNRDSNQPQHF.

As regards this clonotype: An end of the junction differs from the germline gene, which may be a read error. CDR3 loop: CSASGLAGNNEKLFF. DNA of the CDR3: TGCAGTGCTAGTGGGCTAGCGGGAAACAATGAAAAGCTGTTTTTT. J is TRBJ1-4 and V is TRBV20-1; D is unclear. The CDR3 is 15 amino acids. The V gene's germline CDR1 is DFQATT and CDR2 SNEGSKA (reference sequence).

Details on this clonotype: This may be a read error: a much more frequent sequence differs by one nucleotide. The conserved phenylalanine or tryptophan is not found at the CDR3 terminus, so this likely reflects a read error. The genes are TRBV28 and TRBJ1-4; tentatively, D is TRBD1 (6 bases). The V end was cut by 5 bases, the J end by 0 bases, with 7 bases between. The CDR3 has 14 residues. Germline assignment: CDR1 MDHEN and CDR2 SYDVKM. The CDR3 region is CASSTGPTNEKLFV. The CDR3 DNA reads TGTGCCAGCAGTACAGGGCCAACTAATGAAAAACTGTTTGTT.

The table lists this clonotype with many counts. This rearrangement joins TRBV20-1 to TRBJ1-2, with D maybe TRBD1 (6 bases). This CDR3 is built from 14 residues. The V and J ends lost 3 bases and 0 bases respectively, with 11 bases between them. Germline V gives CDR1 DFQATT, CDR2 SNEGSKA (reference sequence). The CDR3 loop is CSARGHLTNYGYTF. The CDR3 DNA reads as TGCAGTGCTAGGGGACACCTTACTAACTATGGCTACACCTTC.

This chain joins TRBV19 and TRBJ1-2; maybe TRBD1 (6 bases). The germline gives CDR1 LNHDA, CDR2 SQIVND (reference sequence). This CDR3 region has 15 residues. V lost 3 bases, J lost 0 bases, and 11 bases lay in between. The CDR3 here is CASSISGHSNYGYTF. CDR3 sequence (DNA): TGTGCCAGTAGTATTTCGGGACATTCTAACTATGGCTACACCTTC.

On this clonotype itself: This may stem from a read error, because a much larger clone lies one nucleotide away. The chain links TRBV5-6 to TRBJ1-4, with a tentative D call TRBD1 (6 bases). CDR1 is SGHDT and CDR2 is YYEEEE in the germline V gene. CDR3 length equals 12 residues. For the CDR3, the DNA is TGTGCCAGCAGCCCCGGGGGCCGAAAACTGTCTTTT. Protein: CASSPGGRKLSF.

The rearrangement joins TRBV25-1 to TRBJ2-2; D tentatively reads TRBD1 or TRBD2 (5 bases each). Trimming removed 4 bases from V and 0 bases from J, with 15 bases in between. This CDR3 is 17 amino acids long. CDR1 MGHDK and CDR2 SYGVNS come from the germline V gene. The chain's CDR3 is CASSVLEQGPNTGELFF. In DNA form, the CDR3 reads TGTGCCAGCAGTGTACTCGAGCAGGGACCGAACACCGGGGAGCTGTTTTTT.

This clonotype was observed many times. V usage is TRBV12-3 or TRBV12-4 and J usage is TRBJ2-3; no clear D. The CDR3 is 16 amino acids. V lost 5 bases to trimming and J lost 0 bases, with 15 bases between them. CDR3 DNA sequence: TGTGCCAGCAGTCCCAGACACGGTGCTAGCACAGATACGCAGTATTTT. Amino acids: CASSPRHGASTDTQYF.

The chain has TRBV24-1 and TRBJ2-7; D may correspond to TRBD1 or TRBD2 (6 bases each). Germline assignment: CDR1 KGHDR and CDR2 SFDVKD. The V gene lost 2 bases and the J gene lost 0 bases, with 13 bases spanning the gap. CDR3 length equals 16 residues. For the CDR3, the DNA is TGTGCCACCAGTGATTCCCTGGGGGGCAGCTCCTACGAGCAGTACTTC. This sequence encodes CATSDSLGGSSYEQYF.

The chain carries TRBV19 and TRBJ2-3; D is ambiguous. Trimming shortened V by 9 bases and J by 1 base, and 17 bases separated the two germline ends. Looked up from germline, CDR1 is LNHDA and CDR2 is SQIVND (reference sequence). The length of the CDR3 is 15 residues. DNA for the CDR3: TGTGCCAGCAGTTACTCGGACCGACGCACAGATACGCAGTATTTT. This translates into CASSYSDRRTDTQYF. The variable domain in full, completed from reference TRBV19 and TRBJ2-3, reads DGGITQSPKYLFRKEGQNVTLSCEQNLNHDAMYWYRQDPGQGLRLIYYSQIVNDFQKGDIAEGYSVSREKKESFPLTVTSAQKNPTAFYLCASSYSDRRTDTQYFGPGTRLTVL.

With regard to this clonotype: A read error may account for a junction end that differs from germline. V usage is TRBV6-2 or TRBV6-3 and J usage is TRBJ2-2; D may correspond to TRBD1 or TRBD2 (5 bases each). The CDR3 sequence is 16 residues long. Germline V gives CDR1 MNHEY, CDR2 SVGEGT. This chain's CDR3 is CASRQGLGADTGEPFF. CDR3 DNA sequence: TGTGCCAGCAGGCAGGGTTTGGGTGCAGACACCGGGGAGCCGTTTTTT.

This clonotype was counted ten times or more. The gene calls are TRBV6-5 and TRBJ1-2; 7 bases align to TRBD1. The ends lost 5 bases at V and 5 bases at J; junction bases unmatched: 5. CDR1 is MNHEY, CDR2 SVGAGI, per germline. The CDR3 extends over 13 amino acids. The CDR3 spells CASSQGTDYGYTF. The CDR3 DNA is TGTGCCAGCAGTCAAGGGACAGATTATGGCTACACCTTC.

This clonotype was observed at least ten times. This chain joins TRBV20-1 and TRBJ1-5; D is uncertain. Germline loops: CDR1 DFQATT, CDR2 SNEGSKA (reference sequence). Trimming took off 3 bases at V and 2 bases at J, with 8 bases between the two ends. This CDR3 contains 13 residues. CDR3 protein: CSASRPGNQPQHF. The CDR3 region has the DNA TGCAGTGCTAGTAGGCCGGGCAATCAGCCCCAGCATTTT.

The chain is built from TRBV20-1 and TRBJ2-1; 8 positions agree with TRBD1. V lost 3 bases and J lost 2; bases outside the gene matches: 6. The V gene's germline CDR1 is DFQATT and CDR2 SNEGSKA (reference sequence). This CDR3 region has 15 residues. CDR3 sequence (DNA): TGCAGTGCTAGGGCTACACAGGGGGCCTACAATGAGCAGTTCTTC. The encoded protein is CSARATQGAYNEQFF.

This clonotype was detected ten times or more. The CDR3 bases are TGTGCCAGCAGCTTCTCCGGGACAGCAAATTCACCCCTCCACTTT. Its translation: CASSFSGTANSPLHF. This chain connects TRBV7-2 to TRBJ1-6; 7 nucleotides line up with TRBD1. Trimming cost V 3 bases and J 7 bases; bases outside gene matches: 6. From germline, CDR1 is SGHTA and CDR2 FQGNSA. CDR3 length: 15 residues.

The chain links TRBV7-9 to TRBJ2-5; D is perhaps TRBD1 or TRBD2 (6 bases each). Germline assignment: CDR1 SEHNR and CDR2 FQNEAQ (reference sequence). The CDR3 runs to 11 residues. V was clipped by 5 bases and J by 10 bases, with 11 bases between them. CDR3 sequence: CASSERGDQYF. The CDR3 DNA is TGTGCCAGCAGCGAGAGGGGGGACCAGTACTTC.

Comments on this clonotype: A junction end diverges from the germline sequence, so it may reflect a read error. The chain carries TRBV30 and TRBJ2-7; 8 bases fit TRBD2. Germline CDR1 reads GTSNPN; CDR2 reads SVGIG (reference sequence). The CDR3 contains 13 residues. The DNA for the CDR3 is TGTGTCTGGAGTGAGGGACTAGAGTACGAGCAGTACTTC. Translated, it gives CVWSEGLEYEQYF.

This clonotype was seen only a few times. A junction boundary mismatches the germline segment, possibly from a read error. The V gene is TRBV3-1, the J gene TRBJ2-1; D is ambiguous. Looked up from germline, CDR1 is LGHDT and CDR2 is YNNKEL (reference sequence). The length of the CDR3 is 14 residues. The CDR3 is CASSEDARSSEQFF. In nucleotides, the CDR3 is TGTGCCAGCAGCGAAGACGCGCGTTCGTCTGAGCAGTTCTTC.

The chain carries TRBV19 and TRBJ2-2; D remains ambiguous. The CDR3 length is 14 residues. CDR1 LNHDA and CDR2 SQIVND come from the germline V gene (reference sequence). V was clipped by 5 bases and J by 2 bases, with 9 bases between them. CDR3 loop: CASSPGPNTGELFF. The CDR3 region has the DNA TGTGCCAGTAGTCCTGGCCCTAACACCGGGGAGCTGTTTTTT.

This clonotype was seen many times. The chain recombines TRBV3-1 with TRBJ2-7; TRBD1 might be the D (6 bases). Per germline, CDR1 LGHDT and CDR2 YNNKEL (reference sequence). CDR3 length: 13 residues. Trimming shortened V by 5 bases and J by 8 bases, and 16 bases separated the two germline ends. For the CDR3, the DNA is TGTGCCAGCAGCTTATACAGGGAATGGAAGCAGTACTTC. Translated: CASSLYREWKQYF.

This clonotype was picked up many times. This sequence joins TRBV2 and TRBJ2-1; TRBD2 is a possible D gene (8 bases). The ends were cut back, 7 bases at V and 4 bases at J, with 20 bases in the middle. The CDR3 loop spans 16 amino acids. Germline lookup yields CDR1 SNHLY and CDR2 FYNNEI. The CDR3 protein is CASTDSGTVLYNEQFF. The CDR3 DNA is TGTGCCAGCACCGATAGCGGGACAGTACTTTACAATGAGCAGTTCTTC.